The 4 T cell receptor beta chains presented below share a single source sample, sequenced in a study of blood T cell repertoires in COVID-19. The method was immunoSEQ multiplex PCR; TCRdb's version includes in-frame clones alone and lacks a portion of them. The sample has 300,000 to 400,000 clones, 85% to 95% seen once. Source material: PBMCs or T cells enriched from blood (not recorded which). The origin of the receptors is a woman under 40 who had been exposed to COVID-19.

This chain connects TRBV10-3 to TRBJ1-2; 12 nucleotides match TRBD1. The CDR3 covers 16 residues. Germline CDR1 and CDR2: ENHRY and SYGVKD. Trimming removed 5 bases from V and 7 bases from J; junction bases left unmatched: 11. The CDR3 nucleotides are TGTGCCATCAGTACCGGGACAGGGGGCGAGATCGGTGGCTACACCTTC. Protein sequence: CAISTGTGGEIGGYTF.

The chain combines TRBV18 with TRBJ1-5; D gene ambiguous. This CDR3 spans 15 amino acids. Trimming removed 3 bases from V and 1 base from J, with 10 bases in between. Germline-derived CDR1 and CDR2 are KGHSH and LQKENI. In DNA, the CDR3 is TGTGCCAGCTCACCTCGTTCGGGGAGCAATCAGCCCCAGCATTTT. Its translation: CASSPRSGSNQPQHF.

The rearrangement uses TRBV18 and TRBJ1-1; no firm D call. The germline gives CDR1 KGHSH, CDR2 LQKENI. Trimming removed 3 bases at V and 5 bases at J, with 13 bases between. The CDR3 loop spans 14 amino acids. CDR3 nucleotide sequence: TGTGCCAGCTCACCGATTTACCGTGAGACTGAAGCTTTCTTT. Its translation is CASSPIYRETEAFF.

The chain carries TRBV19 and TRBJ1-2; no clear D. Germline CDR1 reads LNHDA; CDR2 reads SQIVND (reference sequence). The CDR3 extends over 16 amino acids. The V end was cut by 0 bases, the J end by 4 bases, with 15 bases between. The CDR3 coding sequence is TGTGCCAGTAGTATAGATCATGTCAGCGGAGGCTATGGCTACACCTTC. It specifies CASSIDHVSGGYGYTF.